The TCR beta chain under discussion was sequenced for a study of a mutant IDH1 vaccine in newly diagnosed glioma. Study details: Receipt of radiotherapy, temozolomide, or both preceded the study, and most received both. Findings and caveats of the study: Shifts in the top peripheral T cell clonotypes seemed unrelated to pseudoprogression.

Sequencing was performed with immunoSEQ multiplex PCR; in TCRdb, only in-frame clones are kept and a portion is missing. The sample records 52,000 or so clones, about four fifths being singletons. The sample's time point: week 23, last vaccination. In every dose of vaccine, 300 ug of mutant IDH1 20-mer peptide was given alongside topical imiquimod. Concerning this clone itself: Its target is not known.

CDR3 length equals 13 residues. The germline V gene has CDR1 SGHTA and CDR2 FQGNSA. The germline V and J ends were trimmed by 0 bases and 4 bases, with 7 bases remaining between them. V usage is TRBV7-2 and J usage is TRBJ2-7; D remains ambiguous. The receptor was derived from a man aged 35-49 years with glioma. The sequences come from PBMCs, collected from a glioma patient whose treatment included an IDH1 peptide vaccine. The CDR3 nucleotides read TGTGCCAGCAGCTTAGCAGACGGGTACGAGCAGTACTTC. Its protein is CASSLADGYEQYF.